The 31 T cell receptor beta chains presented below share a single source sample, sequenced in a study of blood T cell repertoires in COVID-19. TCRdb keeps only in-frame clones here, not all; method: immunoSEQ multiplex PCR. The repertoire consists of about 180,000 clones, with 90% occurring once and the leading ten covering 0.5% to 0.6%. Sample: peripheral blood. These TCRs come from a man in his fifties with acute or convalescent COVID-19.

V gene TRBV6-1 combines with J gene TRBJ2-3; maybe TRBD1 (5 bases). Germline values: CDR1 MNHNS, CDR2 SASEGT. With 2 bases removed from V and 4 bases from J, the gap between germline ends came to 13 bases. The CDR3 runs to 15 residues. CDR3 sequence (DNA): TGTGCCAGCAGTGAAATGTGGGGCGCAGCAGATACGCAGTATTTT. Encoded protein: CASSEMWGAADTQYF.

V and J are TRBV7-6 and TRBJ2-1; possible D gene TRBD2, 5 bases. Trimming shortened V by 6 bases and J by 6 bases, and 21 bases separated the two germline ends. CDR1 and CDR2 from the germline V gene are SGHVS and FNYEAQ. The CDR3 consists of 16 residues. In DNA, the CDR3 is TGTGCCAGCAGTTTTACCTCCGGAGGCAGTCTCAATGAGCAGTTCTTC. This sequence encodes CASSFTSGGSLNEQFF.

This chain connects TRBV28 to TRBJ2-7; TRBD1 agrees at 7 bases. The V gene's germline CDR1 is MDHEN and CDR2 SYDVKM. Unmatched junction bases numbered 7, after V lost 2 bases and J lost 6 bases. The CDR3 is 14 residues long. CDR3 in amino acids: CASSLRTGHLEQYV. CDR3 DNA: TGTGCCAGCAGTTTAAGGACAGGACACCTCGAGCAGTACGTC.

The chain couples TRBV28 to TRBJ1-1; D unresolved. Germline V gene data show CDR1 as MDHEN and CDR2 as SYDVKM. This CDR3 has 12 amino acids. V gave up 5 bases and J gave up 1 base, with 5 bases separating them. In DNA, the CDR3 is TGTGCCAGCAGTACAGCGAACACTGAAGCTTTCTTT. Its protein product is CASSTANTEAFF.

CDR3 in amino acids: CASIIGGQGGGYTF. The DNA of the CDR3 is TGTGCCAGCATAATAGGGGGCCAAGGGGGTGGCTACACCTTC. The chain has TRBV6-5 and TRBJ1-2; 7 bases agree with TRBD1. Losses at the gene ends were 7 bases for V and 7 bases for J; bases not matched to a gene: 12. Germline CDR1 is MNHEY and CDR2 is SVGAGI. This CDR3 comprises 14 residues.

DNA of the CDR3: TGCAGTGCTAGTCAGGTCTACGAGCAGTACGTC. Translated: CSASQVYEQYV. The chain joins TRBV20-1 to TRBJ2-7; D is uncertain. CDR1 and CDR2 from the germline V gene are DFQATT and SNEGSKA (reference sequence). V lost 3 bases, J lost 3 bases, and 6 bases lay in between. The CDR3 contains 11 residues.

This chain links TRBV29-1 with TRBJ1-1, with D possibly TRBD1 on 6 matching bases. V was cut by 4 bases and J by 1 base, with 13 bases left in between. This CDR3 contains 14 residues. Germline assignment: CDR1 SQVTM and CDR2 ANQGSEA. CDR3 loop: CSVGGGYKNTEAFF. CDR3 in DNA: TGCAGCGTTGGAGGGGGTTACAAGAACACTGAAGCTTTCTTT.

The rearrangement joins TRBV19 to TRBJ2-1; 10 bases are a match to TRBD1. The CDR3 consists of 14 residues. V lost 6 bases and J lost 5; bases outside the gene matches: 4. Germline V gene data show CDR1 as LNHDA and CDR2 as SQIVND (reference sequence). The CDR3 DNA reads TGTGCCAGTAGCCGACAGGGGGCCAACAATGAGCAGTTCTTC. It encodes CASSRQGANNEQFF.

J is TRBJ2-1 and V is TRBV18; a possible D gene is TRBD1 (5 bases). Germline CDR1 reads KGHSH; CDR2 reads LQKENI. Trimming removed 3 bases from V and 2 bases from J, with 8 bases in between. CDR3 length: 14 residues. CDR3 amino acids: CASSPMDTYNEQFF. CDR3 sequence (DNA): TGTGCCAGCTCACCTATGGACACCTACAATGAGCAGTTCTTC. The full variable domain, with the rest looked up from reference TRBV18 and TRBJ2-1, is NAGVMQNPRHLVRRRGQEARLRCSPMKGHSHVYWYRQLPEEGLKFMVYLQKENIIDESGMPKERFSAEFPKEGPSILRIQQVVRGDSAAYFCASSPMDTYNEQFFGPGTRLTVL.

The chain uses TRBV9 and TRBJ1-1; tentative D call: TRBD1 (5 bases). Germline V gives CDR1 SGDLS, CDR2 YYNGEE. Trimming shortened V by 3 bases and J by 6 bases, and 18 bases separated the two germline ends. The CDR3 sequence is 15 residues long. The CDR3 DNA reads TGTGCCAGCAGCGACTCAGGCCACAGGTCCCCTGAAGCTTTCTTT. Its translation is CASSDSGHRSPEAFF.

V and J are TRBV29-1 and TRBJ2-2; 8 bases map to TRBD2. The CDR3 is made up of 15 amino acids. Germline trimming cut 4 bases from V and 1 base from J; bases unmatched to any gene: 5. Germline CDR1 SQVTM, CDR2 ANQGSEA. CDR3 DNA: TGCAGCGTTGCGGGGACTAGAAGGAACACCGGGGAGCTGTTTTTT. Amino acid sequence: CSVAGTRRNTGELFF.

The chain has TRBV28 and TRBJ1-5, with D possibly being TRBD1 (6 bases). The V end lost 3 bases, the J end lost 4 bases, and 13 bases lay between the germline ends. This CDR3 contains 15 residues. Germline V gene sequence: CDR1 MDHEN, CDR2 SYDVKM. The CDR3 region has the DNA TGTGCCAGCAGTTTGTTGGACAGCGCAAATCAGCCCCAGCATTTT. Protein product: CASSLLDSANQPQHF.

The chain is built from TRBV7-3 and TRBJ2-1; tentatively, D is TRBD2 (6 bases). V was pared by 10 bases and J by 6 bases, with 19 bases between. The CDR3 totals 14 residues. CDR1 and CDR2 from the germline V gene are SGHTA and FQGTGA. The CDR3 sequence is CATALAGSGNEQFF. For the CDR3, the DNA is TGTGCCACCGCCCTAGCCGGGAGTGGCAATGAGCAGTTCTTC.

The chain couples TRBV4-3 to TRBJ2-3; 11 nucleotides line up with TRBD2. Germline V lookup: CDR1 LGHNA, CDR2 YSLEER. The ends lost 0 bases at V and 2 bases at J; junction bases unmatched: 4. The CDR3 runs to 17 residues. Here the CDR3 DNA reads TGCGCCAGCAGCCAAGAGGGGGGACTAGCGGCCACAGATACGCAGTATTTT. Translating it yields CASSQEGGLAATDTQYF.

In DNA form, the CDR3 reads TGTGCCAGCAGTCGTGGGGGAGGTGATACGCAGTATTTT. Amino acid sequence: CASSRGGGDTQYF. The J gene is TRBJ2-3, the V gene TRBV6-6, with TRBD2 as a possible D gene (6 bases). This CDR3 spans 13 amino acids. CDR1 is MNHNY and CDR2 is SVGAGI in the germline V gene (reference sequence). Trimming pared 5 bases from V and 6 bases from J, leaving 12 bases between.

The rearrangement links TRBV7-6 to TRBJ2-1; D call uncertain. The V gene's germline CDR1 is SGHVS and CDR2 FNYEAQ. Trimming removed 5 bases at V and 8 bases at J, with 13 bases between. This CDR3 comprises 13 residues. The CDR3 bases are TGTGCCAGCAGCCTCCAACGGGTCGATGAGCAGTTCTTC. Protein sequence: CASSLQRVDEQFF.

This rearrangement joins TRBV28 to TRBJ1-6; D might be TRBD1 (6 bases). The CDR3 runs to 15 residues. CDR1 and CDR2 from the germline V gene are MDHEN and SYDVKM. V lost 7 bases, J lost 6 bases, and 16 bases lay in between. Written as DNA, the CDR3 is TGTGCCAGCACCCAACAGGGCGTTGGTAATTCACCCCTCCACTTT. As protein: CASTQQGVGNSPLHF.

The CDR3 protein is CASSSGQENTEAFF. CDR3 nucleotides: TGCGCCAGCAGCTCGGGACAGGAGAACACTGAAGCTTTCTTT. This rearrangement joins TRBV5-1 to TRBJ1-1, with 8 bases that match TRBD1. The V gene's germline CDR1 is SGHRS and CDR2 YFSETQ. There are 14 residues in the CDR3. V was pared by 3 bases and J by 1 base, with 2 bases of the junction left unmatched.

The chain carries TRBV11-2 and TRBJ2-7; TRBD1 aligns across 11 bases. The germline V gene has CDR1 SGHAT and CDR2 FQNNGV. V shed 6 bases, J shed 6 bases, and the junction held 10 bases outside the gene matches. The CDR3 covers 15 residues. The DNA for the CDR3 is TGTGCCAGCAGACGCACCGGGACAGGGGGGTCCGAGCAGTACTTC. This encodes CASRRTGTGGSEQYF.

For the CDR3, the DNA is TGTGCCACTGACTACACACAATGCACAGATACGCAGTATTTT. It yields the protein CATDYTQCTDTQYF. The chain joins TRBV6-8 to TRBJ2-3; possibly TRBD2 for D (5 bases). This CDR3 contains 14 residues. Trimming cost V 10 bases and J 1 base, with 15 bases left between them. The germline V gene encodes CDR1 MNHGY and CDR2 SAAAGT.

The chain joins TRBV5-6 to TRBJ1-4; weak D call: TRBD1 (5 bases). Looked up from germline, CDR1 is SGHDT and CDR2 is YYEEEE. The CDR3 covers 14 residues. V was shortened by 0 bases and J by 7 bases, with 10 bases between the two germline ends. The CDR3 sequence is CASSLGAGIEKLFF. Written as DNA, the CDR3 is TGTGCCAGCAGCTTGGGGGCAGGGATTGAAAAACTGTTTTTT.

The rearrangement links TRBV5-6 to TRBJ2-2, with 9 nucleotides matching TRBD2. V trimming: 0 bases; J trimming: 1 base; junction bases outside the gene matches: 4. The CDR3 has 17 residues. CDR1 SGHDT and CDR2 YYEEEE come from the germline V gene. The CDR3 DNA reads as TGTGCCAGCAGCTTGGATGTAGCGGGAGTGAACACCGGGGAGCTGTTTTTT. Its translation: CASSLDVAGVNTGELFF.

The chain uses TRBV7-9 and TRBJ2-2; D is perhaps TRBD1 (6 bases). CDR1 is SEHNR and CDR2 is FQNEAQ in the germline V gene (reference sequence). The CDR3 has 14 residues. V was clipped by 5 bases and J by 0 bases, with 7 bases between them. This CDR3 is CASSRTANTGELFF. The CDR3 coding sequence is TGTGCCAGCAGCCGGACAGCGAACACCGGGGAGCTGTTTTTT.

The rearrangement uses TRBV9 and TRBJ1-3; D gene unclear. Germline CDR1 and CDR2: SGDLS and YYNGEE. This CDR3 region has 16 residues. Between the trimmed V and J ends, which lost 3 bases and 0 bases, there was a span of 13 bases. The DNA of the CDR3 is TGTGCCAGCAGCGCAGGACGGGGAAGCTCTGGAAACACCATATATTTT. Its protein is CASSAGRGSSGNTIYF.

The CDR3, as DNA: TGTGCCAGCAGCTGGGGGACTAGCGGGAGCCCTAGCTCCTACAATGAGCAGTTCTTC. The encoded protein is CASSWGTSGSPSSYNEQFF. The chain recombines TRBV9 with TRBJ2-1, with 14 bases aligning to TRBD2. Germline V gene lookup returns CDR1 SGDLS and CDR2 YYNGEE. This CDR3 is built from 19 residues. V was clipped by 4 bases and J by 0 bases; unmatched bases: 9.

The chain uses TRBV4-1 and TRBJ2-2; 12 nucleotides line up with TRBD2. CDR1 and CDR2 from the germline V gene are MGHRA and YSYEKL. Unmatched junction bases numbered 12, after V lost 5 bases and J lost 2 bases. CDR3 size: 19 residues. The CDR3 region is CASSETRLAGGPNTGELFF. The DNA for the CDR3 is TGCGCCAGCAGCGAGACCCGCCTAGCGGGGGGGCCTAACACCGGGGAGCTGTTTTTT.

The chain recombines TRBV6-5 with TRBJ2-7, with 8 bases that match TRBD1. Looked up from germline, CDR1 is MNHEY and CDR2 is SVGAGI. The CDR3 consists of 13 residues. V dropped 2 bases and J dropped 6; count of bases not matched to a gene: 3. CDR3 nucleotides: TGTGCCAGCAGTTACGGGACAGGTCGCGAGCAGTACTTC. It codes for CASSYGTGREQYF.

The chain has TRBV24-1 and TRBJ2-3; the D gene is possibly TRBD1 (5 bases). V lost 9 bases, J lost 5 bases, and 17 bases lay in between. The V gene's germline CDR1 is KGHDR and CDR2 SFDVKD. The CDR3 has 14 amino acids. The CDR3 reads CATSNPTELDTQYF. CDR3 nucleotide sequence: TGTGCCACCTCTAACCCGACAGAGCTAGATACGCAGTATTTT.

The chain recombines TRBV25-1 with TRBJ2-3; 7 nucleotides line up with TRBD2. CDR3 size: 11 residues. Per germline, CDR1 MGHDK and CDR2 SYGVNS. The CDR3 sequence is CASSGVDTQYF. For the CDR3, the DNA is TGTGCGTCGAGCGGGGTGGATACGCAGTATTTT. Variable domain in full (rest from reference TRBV25-1 and TRBJ2-3): EADIYQTPRYLVIGTGKKITLECSQTMGHDKMYWYQQDPGMELHLIHYSYGVNSTEKGDLSSESTVSRIRTEHFPLTLESARPSHTSQYLCASSGVDTQYFGPGTRLTVL.

The chain links TRBV19 to TRBJ2-5, with D possibly being TRBD1 (5 bases). Trimming removed 3 bases at V and 0 bases at J, with 5 bases between. This CDR3 is built from 13 residues. From germline, CDR1 is LNHDA and CDR2 SQIVND (reference sequence). The DNA for the CDR3 is TGTGCCAGTAGTATGGGGCACCAAGAGACCCAGTACTTC. Translating gives CASSMGHQETQYF.

The V gene is TRBV28, the J gene TRBJ2-6; 13 nucleotides match TRBD2. Germline lookup yields CDR1 MDHEN and CDR2 SYDVKM. J lost 0 bases, V lost 5 bases, and 7 bases had no gene match. The CDR3 length is 19 residues. This chain's CDR3 is CASSQLGLAGTSGANVLTF. In DNA, the CDR3 is TGTGCCAGCAGTCAACTGGGACTAGCGGGGACCTCTGGGGCCAACGTCCTGACTTTC. The complete variable domain, with remaining parts taken from reference TRBV28 and TRBJ2-6, reads DVKVTQSSRYLVKRTGEKVFLECVQDMDHENMFWYRQDPGLGLRLIYFSYDVKMKEKGDIPEGYSVSREKKERFSLILESASTNQTSMYLCASSQLGLAGTSGANVLTFGAGSRLTVL.